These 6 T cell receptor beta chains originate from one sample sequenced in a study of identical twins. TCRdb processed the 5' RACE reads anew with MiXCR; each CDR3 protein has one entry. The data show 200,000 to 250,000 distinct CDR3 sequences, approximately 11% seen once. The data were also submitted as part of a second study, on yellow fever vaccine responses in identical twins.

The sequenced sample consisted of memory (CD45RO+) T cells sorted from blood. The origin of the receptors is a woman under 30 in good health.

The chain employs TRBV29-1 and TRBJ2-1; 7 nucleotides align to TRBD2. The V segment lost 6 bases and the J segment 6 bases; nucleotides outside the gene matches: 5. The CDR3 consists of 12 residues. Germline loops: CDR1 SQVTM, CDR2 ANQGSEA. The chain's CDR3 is CSVGRGINEQFF. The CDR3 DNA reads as TGCAGCGTGGGGAGGGGAATCAATGAGCAGTTCTTC.

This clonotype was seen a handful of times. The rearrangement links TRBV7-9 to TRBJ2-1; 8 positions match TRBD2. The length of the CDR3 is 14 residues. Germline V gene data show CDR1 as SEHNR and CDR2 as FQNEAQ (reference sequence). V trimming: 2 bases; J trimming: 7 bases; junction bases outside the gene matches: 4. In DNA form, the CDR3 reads TGTGCCAGCAGCTTAACAGCGGGAGTGAATGAGCAGTTCTTC. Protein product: CASSLTAGVNEQFF.

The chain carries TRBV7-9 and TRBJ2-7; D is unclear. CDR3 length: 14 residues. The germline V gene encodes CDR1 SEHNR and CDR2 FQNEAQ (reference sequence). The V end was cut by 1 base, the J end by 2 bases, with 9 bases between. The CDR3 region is CASSLVLKPYEQYF. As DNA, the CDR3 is TGTGCCAGCAGCTTAGTACTAAAACCCTACGAGCAGTACTTC.

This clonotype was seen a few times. CDR3 sequence: CASSQARGEGRDEQFF. CDR3 bases: TGTGCCAGCAGCCAAGCGCGGGGGGAGGGGCGGGATGAGCAGTTCTTC. The V call is TRBV3-1, the J call TRBJ2-1; 8 nucleotides line up with TRBD2. CDR3 length: 16 amino acids. Germline V gene data show CDR1 as LGHDT and CDR2 as YNNKEL (reference sequence). V lost 1 base, J lost 8 bases, and 10 bases stayed unmatched.

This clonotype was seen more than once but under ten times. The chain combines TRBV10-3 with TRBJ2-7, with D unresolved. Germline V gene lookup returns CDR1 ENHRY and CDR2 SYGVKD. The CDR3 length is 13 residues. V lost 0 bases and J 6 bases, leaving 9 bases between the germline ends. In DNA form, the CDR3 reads TGTGCCATCAGTGAGTCGAATTACGCCGAGCAGTACTTC. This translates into CAISESNYAEQYF.

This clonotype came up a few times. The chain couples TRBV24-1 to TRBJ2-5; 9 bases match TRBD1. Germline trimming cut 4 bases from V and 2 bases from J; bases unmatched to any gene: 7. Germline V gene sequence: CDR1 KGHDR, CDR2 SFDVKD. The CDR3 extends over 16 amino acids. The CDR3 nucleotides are TGTGCCACCAGTGACCCCCCGGGACAGGGACAAGAGACCCAGTACTTC. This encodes CATSDPPGQGQETQYF.